The T cell receptor (beta chain) under discussion was sequenced for a study of cytomegalovirus exposure and HLA in healthy donors. 60 Vbeta and 13 Jbeta primers were used in PCR. Measured with immunoSEQ multiplex PCR; TCRdb has only the in-frame clones, and not every one. The sample gives 250,000 to 350,000 clones, 80% of which show up once; around 0.33% is in the top ten. The TCR comes from a girl aged 2-10 years in good health and CMV-seronegative. The specimen was PBMCs.

Here the CDR3 DNA reads TGTGCCAAGGGGACTAGTGGCTACAATGAGCAGTTCTTC. Protein sequence: CAKGTSGYNEQFF. The genes are TRBV5-4 and TRBJ2-1, with 8 nucleotides matching TRBD2. Trimming cost V 9 bases and J 3 bases; bases outside gene matches: 5. The CDR3 loop spans 13 amino acids. From germline, CDR1 is SGHNT and CDR2 YYREEE (reference sequence).